These 17 T cell receptor beta chains were sequenced from one sample in a study of cytomegalovirus exposure and HLA in healthy donors. Primers: 60 Vbeta forward and 13 Jbeta reverse. Clones were sequenced by immunoSEQ multiplex PCR, and TCRdb holds only the in-frame ones, with some missing. The sample lists about 160,000 clones, 75% to 85% occurring once. Sequences were obtained from PBMCs. The receptors stem from a woman between 18 and 29 years old in good health and CMV-seronegative.

V is TRBV27 and J is TRBJ2-7; TRBD2 is a possible D gene (7 bases). Germline values: CDR1 MNHEY, CDR2 SMNVEV (reference sequence). Between the trimmed V and J ends, which lost 5 bases and 3 bases, there was a span of 17 bases. The CDR3 runs 15 residues. The CDR3 region is CASSRGGGQSYEQYF. The CDR3 DNA reads TGTGCCAGCAGTAGAGGGGGGGGCCAGAGCTACGAGCAGTACTTC.

This clone occurred a few times. The J gene is TRBJ2-1, the V gene TRBV7-2, with TRBD1 as a possible D gene (7 bases). This CDR3 spans 15 amino acids. The V gene's germline CDR1 is SGHTA and CDR2 FQGNSA. The V end was cut by 1 base, the J end by 3 bases, with 10 bases between. CDR3 sequence (DNA): TGTGCCAGCAGCTTAGGCCAGGGGGGCTACAATGAGCAGTTCTTC. As protein: CASSLGQGGYNEQFF.

The rearrangement links TRBV30 to TRBJ2-1; 9 nucleotides line up with TRBD1. V lost 0 bases and J lost 7; bases outside the gene matches: 10. Per germline, CDR1 GTSNPN and CDR2 SVGIG (reference sequence). This CDR3 region has 16 residues. CDR3 in amino acids: CAWSVPNRGLRNEQFF. CDR3 nucleotides: TGTGCCTGGAGTGTACCTAACAGGGGGCTTCGAAATGAGCAGTTCTTC.

This clone has more than one count but fewer than ten. The chain links TRBV7-8 to TRBJ2-5; possibly TRBD2 for D (6 bases). CDR1 and CDR2 from the germline V gene are SGHVS and FQNEAQ. This CDR3 spans 13 amino acids. The V end was cut by 5 bases, the J end by 4 bases, with 11 bases between. CDR3 sequence (DNA): TGTGCCAGCAGCCCGCAGGAGGGAGAGACCCAGTACTTC. Its protein product is CASSPQEGETQYF.

Details on this clone: Other DNA sequences in this specimen translate into the identical CDR3. The chain has TRBV19 and TRBJ1-2; 8 bases line up with TRBD1. V shed 2 bases, J shed 4 bases, and the junction held 3 bases outside the gene matches. The CDR3 is 14 amino acids. Germline V gene sequence: CDR1 LNHDA, CDR2 SQIVND (reference sequence). CDR3 nucleotide sequence: TGTGCCAGTAGTATACTGGGACAGGCCTATGGCTACACCTTC. Translating it yields CASSILGQAYGYTF.

This clone was picked up one time. The chain recombines TRBV5-4 with TRBJ2-1, with TRBD2 identical over 10 bases. Per the germline V gene, CDR1 is SGHNT and CDR2 is YYREEE (reference sequence). The CDR3 consists of 14 residues. V shed 1 base and J 8 bases; nucleotides not matched to a gene: 3. CDR3 loop: CASSLLAGAHEQFF. The CDR3, as DNA: TGTGCCAGCAGCTTGCTAGCGGGAGCCCATGAGCAGTTCTTC.

The CDR3 DNA follows: TGTGCCAGCAGCTTAGGGGAGACTAGCAATCAGCCCCAGCATTTT. Its protein product is CASSLGETSNQPQHF. V gene TRBV7-9 combines with J gene TRBJ1-5; no firm D call. Germline CDR1 SEHNR, CDR2 FQNEAQ (reference sequence). Trimming shortened V by 1 base and J by 0 bases, and 7 bases separated the two germline ends. The CDR3 length is 15 residues.

J is TRBJ1-4 and V is TRBV5-1; tentative D call: TRBD1 (6 bases). There are 14 residues in the CDR3. V lost 4 bases, J lost 8 bases, and 15 bases lay in between. Germline CDR1 is SGHRS and CDR2 is YFSETQ. The DNA of the CDR3 is TGCGCCAGCAGCCCGGGGGGCGGTCGGGAAAAACTGTTTTTT. Amino acid sequence: CASSPGGGREKLFF.

The chain has TRBV6-1 and TRBJ1-2, with 8 bases identical to TRBD1. J lost 4 bases, V lost 6 bases, and 7 bases had no gene match. Germline V lookup: CDR1 MNHNS, CDR2 SASEGT. The CDR3 has 14 residues. CDR3 protein: CASSAAGGLYGYTF. Here the CDR3 DNA reads TGTGCCAGCAGCGCAGCAGGGGGCCTCTATGGCTACACCTTC.

The genes are TRBV5-1 and TRBJ1-1, with a possible D match to TRBD1 (5 bases). V lost 4 bases and J lost 0, with 10 bases in between. The CDR3 runs 14 residues. The germline CDR1 and CDR2 sequences are SGHRS and YFSETQ. The CDR3 nucleotides read TGCGCCAGCAGCCCTACAGGTTTGAACACTGAAGCTTTCTTT. Protein product: CASSPTGLNTEAFF.

The chain uses TRBV4-2 and TRBJ2-7; no definite D call. CDR1 is LGHNA and CDR2 is YNFKEQ in the germline V gene. Deletions cut 0 bases from V and 7 bases from J, with 16 bases between. CDR3 length equals 15 residues. The CDR3 loop reads CASSQDPGEVDEQYF. The CDR3 coding sequence is TGTGCCAGCAGCCAAGATCCTGGCGAGGTTGATGAGCAGTACTTC.

The chain links TRBV28 to TRBJ1-5; possible D gene TRBD1, 5 bases. Trimming removed 7 bases from V and 6 bases from J, with 16 bases in between. Germline V CDR1 and CDR2: MDHEN, SYDVKM. This CDR3 has 14 residues. The CDR3 spells CASTPLRASQPQHF. CDR3 nucleotides: TGTGCCAGCACCCCCCTCAGGGCGAGTCAGCCCCAGCATTTT.

V and J are TRBV7-9 and TRBJ1-4; 7 nucleotides align to TRBD1. V dropped 8 bases and J dropped 1; count of bases not matched to a gene: 4. There are 14 residues in the CDR3. Germline assignment: CDR1 SEHNR and CDR2 FQNEAQ (reference sequence). The CDR3 coding sequence is TGTGCCAGCGACAACAGGGGAACTAATGAAAAACTGTTTTTT. It codes for CASDNRGTNEKLFF.

V usage is TRBV11-2 and J usage is TRBJ1-1; TRBD1 matches at 7 bases. V was pared by 7 bases and J by 7 bases, with 9 bases of the junction left unmatched. Per the germline V gene, CDR1 is SGHAT and CDR2 is FQNNGV. This CDR3 contains 13 residues. The CDR3 DNA sequence: TGTGCCAGCACGAAGATGGGACAGATTGAAGCTTTCTTT. Encoded protein: CASTKMGQIEAFF.

The rearrangement joins TRBV5-4 to TRBJ2-7; TRBD1 matches at 9 bases. CDR1 is SGHNT and CDR2 is YYREEE in the germline V gene (reference sequence). V shed 0 bases, J shed 6 bases, and the junction held 7 bases outside the gene matches. The CDR3 is 15 amino acids. Here the CDR3 DNA reads TGTGCCAGCAGCTTGGGGGGACAGGGTAGGAGCGAGCAGTACTTC. The encoded protein is CASSLGGQGRSEQYF.

This clone was detected only a few times. CDR3 residues: CASSLEAHQGYEQYF. In DNA, the CDR3 is TGTGCCAGCAGCTTGGAGGCACACCAGGGCTACGAGCAGTACTTC. The genes are TRBV5-4 and TRBJ2-7; TRBD1 might be the D (5 bases). This CDR3 contains 15 residues. From germline, CDR1 is SGHNT and CDR2 YYREEE (reference sequence). V gave up 0 bases and J gave up 3 bases, with 13 bases separating them.

The J gene is TRBJ2-1, the V gene TRBV6-4, with TRBD2 matching 13 bases. The length of the CDR3 is 16 residues. The V segment lost 1 base and the J segment 6 bases; nucleotides outside the gene matches: 3. Germline V gives CDR1 MRHNA, CDR2 SNTAGT. The CDR3 DNA reads TGTGCCAGCAGTGACTACGGGACTAGCGGGGTCAATGAGCAGTTCTTC. Its translation: CASSDYGTSGVNEQFF.